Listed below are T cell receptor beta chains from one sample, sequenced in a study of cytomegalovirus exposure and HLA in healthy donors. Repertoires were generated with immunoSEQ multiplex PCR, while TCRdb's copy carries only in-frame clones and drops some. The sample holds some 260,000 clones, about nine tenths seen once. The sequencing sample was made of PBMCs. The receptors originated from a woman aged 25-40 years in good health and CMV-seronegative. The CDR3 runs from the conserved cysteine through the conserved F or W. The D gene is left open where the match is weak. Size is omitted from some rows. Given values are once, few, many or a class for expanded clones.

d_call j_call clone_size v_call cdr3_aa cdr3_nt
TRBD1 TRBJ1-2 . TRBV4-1 CASSQVAGTGDGYTF TGCGCCAGCAGCCAAGTCGCCGGGACAGGGGATGGCTACACCTTC
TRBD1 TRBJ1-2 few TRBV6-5 CASSYSGTGGDGYTF TGTGCCAGCAGTTACTCGGGGACAGGGGGCGATGGCTACACCTTC
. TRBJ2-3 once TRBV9 CASSPGHSPAGDTQYF TGTGCCAGCAGCCCCGGACACTCTCCCGCAGGAGATACGCAGTATTTT
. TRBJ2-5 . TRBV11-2 CASSFSPDGQETQYF TGTGCCAGCAGCTTTTCCCCGGACGGCCAAGAGACCCAGTACTTC
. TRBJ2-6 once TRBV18 CASSPQFPHNSGANVLTF TGTGCCAGCTCACCACAATTCCCACACAACTCTGGGGCCAACGTCCTGACTTTC
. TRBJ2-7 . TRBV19 CASSINRYEQYF TGTGCCAGTAGTATCAACCGGTACGAGCAGTACTTC
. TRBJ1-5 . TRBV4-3 CASSQGQYSNQPQHF TGCGCCAGCAGCCAAGGACAGTATAGCAATCAGCCCCAGCATTTT
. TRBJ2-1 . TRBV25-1 CASSEPSPIVNEQFF TGTGCCAGCAGTGAGCCTAGCCCGATAGTCAATGAGCAGTTCTTC
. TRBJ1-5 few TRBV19 CASSLVDNSNQPQHF TGTGCCAGTAGCCTTGTGGATAATAGCAATCAGCCCCAGCATTTT
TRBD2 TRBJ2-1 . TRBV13 CASSRAELADNEQFF TGTGCCAGCAGCCGTGCAGAACTAGCGGACAATGAGCAGTTCTTC
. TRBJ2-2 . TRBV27 CASSKDRIGELFF TGTGCCAGCAGCAAAGACAGGATCGGGGAGCTGTTTTTT
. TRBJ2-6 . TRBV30 CAWRRGRTVSGANVLTF TGTGCCTGGAGGAGAGGGCGGACCGTCTCTGGGGCCAACGTCCTGACTTTC
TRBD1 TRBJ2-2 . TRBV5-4 CASSLDSGQGAYTGELFF TGTGCCAGCAGCTTGGATTCGGGACAGGGGGCTTACACCGGGGAGCTGTTTTTT
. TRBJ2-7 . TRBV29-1 CSVERGGKQYF TGCAGCGTTGAACGAGGAGGGAAGCAGTACTTC
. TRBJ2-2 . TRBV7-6 CASSLGGGTGNTGELFF TGTGCCAGCAGCTTAGGCGGGGGGACAGGGAACACCGGGGAGCTGTTTTTT
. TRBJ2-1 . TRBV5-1 CASSLFGRGDEQFF TGCGCCAGCAGCTTGTTTGGGCGTGGGGATGAGCAGTTCTTC
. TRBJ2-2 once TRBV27 CASSFSGTGELFF TGTGCCAGCAGTTTTTCCGGGACCGGGGAGCTGTTTTTT
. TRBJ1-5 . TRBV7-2 CASSRQSNQPQHF TGTGCCAGCAGCCGACAAAGCAATCAGCCCCAGCATTTT
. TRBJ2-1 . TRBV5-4 CASRYPGGQQFF TGTGCCAGCAGGTACCCTGGCGGGCAGCAGTTCTTC
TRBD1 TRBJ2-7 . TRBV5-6 CASSESTGAPREQYF TGTGCCAGCAGCGAATCGACAGGGGCCCCTCGGGAGCAGTACTTC
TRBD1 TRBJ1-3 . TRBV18 CASSARDRVSGNTIYF TGTGCCAGCTCGGCTAGAGACAGGGTCTCTGGAAACACCATATATTTT
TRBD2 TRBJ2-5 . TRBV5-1 CASTNPSGSETQYF TGCGCCAGCACCAACCCTAGCGGGAGCGAGACCCAGTACTTC
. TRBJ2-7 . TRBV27 CASSFGGGQGEQYF TGTGCCAGCAGTTTTGGAGGGGGTCAGGGCGAGCAGTACTTC
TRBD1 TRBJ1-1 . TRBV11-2 CASSPVQGATEAFF TGTGCCAGCAGCCCGGTGCAGGGGGCTACTGAAGCTTTCTTT
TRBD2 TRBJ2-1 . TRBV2 CASKLGLAGGGNEQFF TGTGCCAGCAAATTGGGACTAGCGGGAGGGGGCAATGAGCAGTTCTTC
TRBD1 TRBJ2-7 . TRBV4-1 CASSQEDRSYEQYF TGCGCCAGCAGCCAAGAGGACAGGTCCTACGAGCAGTACTTC
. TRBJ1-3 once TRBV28 CASSLAPLASGNTIYF TGTGCCAGCAGCCTCGCCCCTTTGGCCTCTGGAAACACCATATATTTT